A selection of T cell receptor beta chains follows, all from one sample in a study of blood T cell repertoires in COVID-19. The repertoire was sequenced with immunoSEQ multiplex PCR; TCRdb's copy has only in-frame clones and lacks some. The sample comprises fewer than 150,000 clones, roughly 86% of which are singletons, and 10% rests with the top ten. The sample was peripheral blood. Receptor source: a man in his fifties or sixties with active or convalescent COVID-19. CDR3s include the opening cysteine and the closing phenylalanine or tryptophan. Fields, in order: V gene, clone size, D gene, J gene, CDR3 protein, CDR3 DNA. The D gene is left open where the match is weak. Clone size, where shown, is once, few, many, or a class for clones that have expanded.

>TRBV2|-|-|TRBJ2-3
CASSDRLSTDTQYF
TGTGCCAGCAGTGATAGATTAAGCACAGATACGCAGTATTTT
>TRBV5-1|-|-|TRBJ2-7
CASSLGQYYEQYF
TGCGCCAGCAGCTTGGGCCAGTACTACGAGCAGTACTTC
>TRBV24-1|-|-|TRBJ2-2
CATSDPETGNTGELFF
TGTGCCACCAGTGATCCAGAGACAGGGAACACCGGGGAGCTGTTTTTT
>TRBV9|-|TRBD2|TRBJ2-3
CASSVARLAESTDTQYF
TGTGCCAGCAGCGTAGCCCGACTAGCGGAAAGCACAGATACGCAGTATTTT
>TRBV5-1|once|TRBD1|TRBJ1-1
CASSFDMGRGRDAFF
TGCGCCAGCAGCTTTGATATGGGCAGGGGGCGCGACGCTTTCTTT
>TRBV5-1|-|TRBD2|TRBJ2-7
CASSLAPGLAGVYTTYEQYF
TGCGCCAGCAGCTTGGCTCCGGGACTAGCGGGAGTCTACACGACCTACGAGCAGTACTTC
>TRBV5-5|-|TRBD2|TRBJ2-7
CASSKREGYEQYF
TGTGCCAGCAGTAAGCGGGAGGGCTACGAGCAGTACTTC
>TRBV18|-|TRBD1|TRBJ1-2
CASSPLGQGVIDGYTF
TGTGCCAGCTCACCCCTTGGACAGGGAGTAATTGATGGCTACACCTTC
>TRBV18|once|-|TRBJ1-3
CASSKDTLFSGNTIYF
TGTGCCAGCTCAAAGGACACCCTATTCTCTGGAAACACCATATATTTT
>TRBV7-3|once|-|TRBJ2-3
CASSLTGGPQYF
TGTGCCAGCAGCTTAACGGGGGGGCCACAGTATTTT
>TRBV5-6|-|TRBD2|TRBJ2-1
CASSPARGISGRAGNEQFF
TGTGCCAGCAGCCCCGCGCGCGGTATTAGCGGGAGGGCCGGCAATGAGCAGTTCTTC
>TRBV12-3/TRBV12-4|once|-|TRBJ1-2
CASLRGGNYGYTF
TGTGCCAGCCTAAGGGGGGGCAACTATGGCTACACCTTC
>TRBV7-3|-|TRBD1|TRBJ1-6
CASSLKPPGQGYYNSPLHF
TGTGCCAGCAGCTTAAAACCCCCGGGACAGGGTTACTATAATTCACCCCTCCACTTT
>TRBV19|-|-|TRBJ2-1
CASSADSGRNEQFF
TGTGCCAGTAGTGCGGACAGTGGTAGAAATGAGCAGTTCTTC
>TRBV19|-|-|TRBJ2-7
CASSIRPNLPYEQYF
TGTGCCAGTAGTATCAGGCCTAACTTGCCCTACGAGCAGTACTTC
>TRBV7-2|-|-|TRBJ2-2
CASSFGGNTGELFF
TGTGCCAGCAGCTTCGGGGGGAACACCGGGGAGCTGTTTTTT
>TRBV10-1|few|-|TRBJ2-7
CASSDSASRPYEQYF
TGCGCCAGCAGTGATAGCGCTAGTAGACCCTACGAGCAGTACTTC
>TRBV6-5|-|-|TRBJ1-5
CASSYSMSANQPQHF
TGTGCCAGCAGTTACTCGATGAGCGCGAATCAGCCCCAGCATTTT
>TRBV25-1|-|TRBD1|TRBJ2-7
CASSLEGQAAWEQYF
TGTGCCAGCAGTCTGGAGGGACAGGCGGCTTGGGAGCAGTACTTC
>TRBV10-1|-|-|TRBJ2-3
CASSWGAGADTQYF
TGCGCCAGCAGTTGGGGCGCAGGGGCAGATACGCAGTATTTT
>TRBV5-1|-|-|TRBJ2-7
CASSPQAGTSYEQYF
TGCGCCAGCAGCCCCCAAGCAGGCACCTCCTACGAGCAGTACTTC
>TRBV2|medium-sized|-|TRBJ2-1
CASSADNEQFF
TGTGCCAGCAGTGCGGACAATGAGCAGTTCTTC
>TRBV7-2|-|TRBD1|TRBJ2-7
CASSLSGSGQPSYEQYF
TGTGCCAGCAGCTTAAGTGGTTCGGGACAGCCCTCCTACGAGCAGTACTTC
>TRBV5-1|-|-|TRBJ2-3
CASTPSAGTDTQYF
TGCGCCAGCACACCTAGCGCAGGCACAGATACGCAGTATTTT
>TRBV18|-|-|TRBJ2-7
CASSYRQGSSYEQYF
TGTGCCAGCTCGTACCGCCAGGGCAGCTCCTACGAGCAGTACTTC
>TRBV7-2|-|TRBD2|TRBJ2-2
CASSFPGLAGGVAGELFF
TGTGCCAGCAGCTTTCCGGGACTAGCGGGAGGGGTTGCCGGGGAGCTGTTTTTT
>TRBV7-9|-|TRBD1|TRBJ2-5
CASSPTGGPTRQETQYF
TGTGCCAGCAGCCCCACAGGGGGCCCGACCAGACAAGAGACCCAGTACTTC
>TRBV6-5|-|TRBD1|TRBJ2-1
CASSYRGQSYNEQFF
TGTGCCAGCAGTTACAGGGGGCAGTCCTACAATGAGCAGTTCTTC
>TRBV5-5|once|TRBD1|TRBJ1-5
CASSAIGTAAYSNQPQHF
TGTGCCAGCAGCGCCATAGGGACAGCCGCTTATAGCAATCAGCCCCAGCATTTT
>TRBV29-1|-|-|TRBJ2-2
CSVEWVTGNTGELFF
TGCAGCGTTGAATGGGTGACTGGAAACACCGGGGAGCTGTTTTTT
>TRBV24-1|-|-|TRBJ2-5
CATSDSGHEQETQYF
TGTGCCACCAGTGATTCGGGACATGAACAAGAGACCCAGTACTTC
>TRBV25-1|-|TRBD2|TRBJ2-1
CASSAGLAAYNEQFF
TGTGCCAGCAGTGCGGGACTAGCGGCCTACAATGAGCAGTTCTTC
>TRBV19|-|TRBD1|TRBJ1-5
CASSRTGAGGQPQHF
TGTGCCAGTAGTCGAACAGGGGCGGGTGGACAGCCCCAGCATTTT
>TRBV5-5|-|TRBD1|TRBJ2-2
CASSPTGYPGELFF
TGTGCCAGCAGCCCGACAGGGTATCCCGGGGAGCTGTTTTTT
>TRBV29-1|-|-|TRBJ2-5
CSVVKTGQETQYF
TGCAGCGTTGTTAAGACAGGTCAAGAGACCCAGTACTTC
>TRBV28|-|TRBD1|TRBJ1-5
CASSLIGTGNPSNQPQHF
TGTGCCAGCAGTTTAATCGGGACAGGGAACCCTAGCAATCAGCCCCAGCATTTT
>TRBV25-1|few|TRBD1|TRBJ1-5
CASRGPGTGDQPQHF
TGTGCCAGCAGGGGCCCGGGGACAGGGGATCAGCCCCAGCATTTT
>TRBV28|-|TRBD1|TRBJ2-7
CASSFTDRPASEQYF
TGTGCCAGCAGTTTCACGGACAGGCCCGCTAGCGAGCAGTACTTC
>TRBV4-1|-|TRBD1|TRBJ1-3
CASSPRTGDITGNTIYF
TGCGCCAGCAGCCCTCGAACAGGGGATATCACTGGAAACACCATATATTTT
>TRBV18|-|-|TRBJ1-6
CASSPAVVGSNSPLHF
TGTGCCAGCTCTCCAGCAGTGGTGGGGAGCAATTCACCCCTCCACTTT
>TRBV7-3|once|TRBD2|TRBJ2-1
CASSLTLAGGNEQFF
TGTGCCAGCAGCTTAACACTAGCGGGAGGGAATGAGCAGTTCTTC
>TRBV18|-|-|TRBJ2-7
CASSPNPGSYEQYF
TGTGCCAGCTCACCGAATCCGGGATCCTACGAGCAGTACTTC
>TRBV24-1|-|TRBD1|TRBJ2-5
CATSDRGRYQETQYF
TGTGCCACCAGTGATAGGGGGCGGTACCAAGAGACCCAGTACTTC
>TRBV11-3|-|TRBD2|TRBJ2-2
CASSSGLAGAMGTGELFF
TGTGCCAGCAGCTCAGGACTAGCGGGGGCCATGGGCACCGGGGAGCTGTTTTTT
>TRBV10-3|-|TRBD2|TRBJ2-3
CAISEGGGANTDTQYF
TGTGCCATCAGTGAGGGGGGGGGAGCAAACACAGATACGCAGTATTTT
>TRBV4-3|once|TRBD2|TRBJ2-1
CASSQSGTSGTEQFF
TGCGCCAGCAGCCAATCCGGGACTAGCGGGACGGAGCAGTTCTTC
>TRBV16|-|-|TRBJ1-2
CASSQSPSYGYTF
TGTGCCAGCAGCCAGAGTCCGAGCTATGGCTACACCTTC
>TRBV28|-|-|TRBJ1-1
CASRGGVGSEAFF
TGTGCCAGCCGAGGCGGGGTTGGCTCTGAAGCTTTCTTT
>TRBV19|-|TRBD1|TRBJ2-1
CASKRGQGNDEQFF
TGTGCCAGTAAGAGGGGACAGGGGAACGATGAGCAGTTCTTC
>TRBV28|-|TRBD1|TRBJ2-7
CASTPRRDRVEQYF
TGTGCCAGCACCCCTCGAAGGGACAGGGTCGAGCAGTACTTC
>TRBV16|-|TRBD1|TRBJ1-2
CASSPPQGAPNYGYTF
TGTGCCAGCAGCCCCCCCCAGGGGGCTCCGAACTATGGCTACACCTTC
>TRBV9|-|TRBD1|TRBJ2-7
CASSVQTGLYEQYF
TGTGCCAGCAGCGTACAGACAGGGCTTTACGAGCAGTACTTC
>TRBV6-2/TRBV6-3|-|-|TRBJ1-4
CASSFLGGSEKLFF
TGTGCCAGCAGTTTTCTGGGTGGGAGTGAAAAACTGTTTTTT